The rows below give T cell receptor beta chains drawn from one sample of a study of blood T cell repertoires in COVID-19. Produced via immunoSEQ multiplex PCR; TCRdb's table is partial and in-frame only. The sample includes about 260,000 clones, 90% of them seen just once. The source material was PBMCs or T cells enriched from blood (not recorded which). The receptors were gathered from a man between 50 and 59 years old who had been exposed to COVID-19. Each CDR3 is given with its conserved first and last residue. The order of the fields is V gene, J gene, D gene, clone size, CDR3 protein, CDR3 DNA. The D gene is left open where the match is weak. Clone size is stated in some rows and not others, as once, few, many or a class when expanded.

V: TRBV28; J: TRBJ1-1; D: NA; size: NA; CDR3: CASSPPTRDTEAFF; DNA: TGTGCCAGCAGTCCCCCCACGAGGGACACTGAAGCTTTCTTT
V: TRBV7-9; J: TRBJ1-6; D: TRBD1; size: NA; CDR3: CASSLLGTGTPLHF; DNA: TGTGCCAGCAGCTTACTGGGGACAGGGACGCCCCTCCACTTT
V: TRBV5-1; J: TRBJ2-6; D: NA; size: NA; CDR3: CASSFGQTGANVLTF; DNA: TGCGCCAGCAGCTTCGGACAGACTGGGGCCAACGTCCTGACTTTC
V: TRBV27; J: TRBJ1-2; D: TRBD1; size: NA; CDR3: CASSPMGLQGGNYGYTF; DNA: TGTGCCAGCAGTCCTATGGGCCTACAGGGGGGTAACTATGGCTACACCTTC
V: TRBV6-5; J: TRBJ1-1; D: TRBD1; size: NA; CDR3: CATKGQVNTEAFF; DNA: TGTGCCACCAAGGGACAGGTGAACACTGAAGCTTTCTTT
V: TRBV5-1; J: TRBJ1-1; D: NA; size: NA; CDR3: CASSWGVRAEAFF; DNA: TGCGCCAGCAGCTGGGGGGTTCGCGCTGAAGCTTTCTTT
V: TRBV6-5; J: TRBJ1-1; D: NA; size: NA; CDR3: CASSYSASGEYTEAFF; DNA: TGTGCCAGCAGTTACTCGGCGTCCGGGGAGTACACTGAAGCTTTCTTT
V: TRBV5-3; J: TRBJ1-1; D: NA; size: NA; CDR3: CARFVGGVVTEAFF; DNA: TGTGCCAGATTCGTCGGCGGGGTTGTGACTGAAGCTTTCTTT
V: TRBV7-7; J: TRBJ1-4; D: NA; size: NA; CDR3: CASSLGAGFDEKLFF; DNA: TGTGCTAGCAGCTTAGGGGCTGGGTTTGATGAAAAACTGTTTTTT
V: TRBV2; J: TRBJ1-6; D: TRBD1; size: NA; CDR3: CASRTGGNSPLHF; DNA: TGTGCCAGCAGGACAGGGGGTAATTCACCCCTCCACTTT
V: TRBV5-1; J: TRBJ2-4; D: TRBD2; size: NA; CDR3: CASSLGLAGGLGKNIQYF; DNA: TGCGCCAGCAGCTTGGGACTAGCGGGGGGTCTCGGCAAAAACATTCAGTACTTC
V: TRBV29-1; J: TRBJ2-3; D: NA; size: NA; CDR3: CSVTGSGTDTQYF; DNA: TGCAGCGTGACTGGTTCAGGCACAGATACGCAGTATTTT
V: TRBV28; J: TRBJ2-2; D: TRBD1; size: NA; CDR3: CASRTQGAGAGELFF; DNA: TGTGCCAGCAGAACACAGGGGGCTGGGGCCGGGGAGCTGTTTTTT
V: TRBV5-1; J: TRBJ2-2; D: TRBD1; size: NA; CDR3: CASSQVTGRYTGELFF; DNA: TGCGCCAGCAGCCAGGTGACAGGGAGATACACCGGGGAGCTGTTTTTT
V: TRBV12-3/TRBV12-4; J: TRBJ2-7; D: NA; size: NA; CDR3: CASSRITGYEQYF; DNA: TGTGCCAGCAGTCGCATTACAGGCTACGAGCAGTACTTC
V: TRBV7-9; J: TRBJ1-2; D: TRBD1; size: NA; CDR3: CASSSGQGDYGYTF; DNA: TGTGCCAGCAGCTCGGGACAGGGCGACTATGGCTACACCTTC
V: TRBV23-1; J: TRBJ1-5; D: NA; size: NA; CDR3: CASSPSDTGNQPQHF; DNA: TGCGCCAGCAGCCCGTCGGACACAGGCAATCAGCCCCAGCATTTT
V: TRBV2; J: TRBJ1-5; D: TRBD1; size: NA; CDR3: CASTRTGYSNQPQHF; DNA: TGTGCCAGCACCAGGACAGGCTATAGCAATCAGCCCCAGCATTTT
V: TRBV10-3; J: TRBJ1-1; D: TRBD1; size: once; CDR3: CAISGRTGAGTEAFF; DNA: TGTGCCATCAGTGGAAGGACAGGGGCAGGCACTGAAGCTTTCTTT
V: TRBV15; J: TRBJ1-1; D: NA; size: NA; CDR3: CATRLRGTEAFF; DNA: TGTGCCACCAGGCTAAGGGGCACTGAAGCTTTCTTT
V: TRBV29-1; J: TRBJ1-1; D: NA; size: NA; CDR3: CSVFFDSTTEAFF; DNA: TGCAGCGTTTTTTTTGACAGCACCACTGAAGCTTTCTTT
V: TRBV3-1/TRBV3-2; J: TRBJ1-6; D: NA; size: NA; CDR3: CASSRGGSNSPLHF; DNA: TGTGCCAGCAGCCGCGGGGGTAGTAATTCACCCCTCCACTTT
V: TRBV18; J: TRBJ1-3; D: TRBD1; size: NA; CDR3: CASSQATGATTSIYF; DNA: TGTGCCAGCTCACAAGCCACAGGGGCGACTACTAGCATATATTTT
V: TRBV28; J: TRBJ1-5; D: TRBD1; size: NA; CDR3: CASSLLGQGGNGNQPQHF; DNA: TGTGCCAGCAGTTTATTGGGACAGGGTGGTAATGGGAATCAGCCCCAGCATTTT
V: TRBV28; J: TRBJ1-2; D: NA; size: NA; CDR3: CASRPMGGRGYTF; DNA: TGTGCCAGCAGGCCTATGGGGGGGCGAGGGTACACCTTC
V: TRBV18; J: TRBJ2-1; D: TRBD1; size: NA; CDR3: CASSPRQGAAGIYNEQFF; DNA: TGTGCCAGCTCACCAAGACAGGGCGCTGCAGGTATCTACAATGAGCAGTTCTTC
V: TRBV13; J: TRBJ1-5; D: NA; size: once; CDR3: CASSGGARGPQHF; DNA: TGTGCCAGCAGCGGCGGTGCCAGGGGGCCCCAGCATTTT
V: TRBV7-8; J: TRBJ1-5; D: TRBD1; size: NA; CDR3: CASSFTQGVQPQHF; DNA: TGTGCCAGCAGCTTCACCCAGGGGGTTCAGCCCCAGCATTTT
V: TRBV19; J: TRBJ1-6; D: NA; size: NA; CDR3: CASSPGGRTLNSPLHF; DNA: TGTGCCAGTAGCCCCGGGGGTCGGACTCTCAATTCACCCCTCCACTTT